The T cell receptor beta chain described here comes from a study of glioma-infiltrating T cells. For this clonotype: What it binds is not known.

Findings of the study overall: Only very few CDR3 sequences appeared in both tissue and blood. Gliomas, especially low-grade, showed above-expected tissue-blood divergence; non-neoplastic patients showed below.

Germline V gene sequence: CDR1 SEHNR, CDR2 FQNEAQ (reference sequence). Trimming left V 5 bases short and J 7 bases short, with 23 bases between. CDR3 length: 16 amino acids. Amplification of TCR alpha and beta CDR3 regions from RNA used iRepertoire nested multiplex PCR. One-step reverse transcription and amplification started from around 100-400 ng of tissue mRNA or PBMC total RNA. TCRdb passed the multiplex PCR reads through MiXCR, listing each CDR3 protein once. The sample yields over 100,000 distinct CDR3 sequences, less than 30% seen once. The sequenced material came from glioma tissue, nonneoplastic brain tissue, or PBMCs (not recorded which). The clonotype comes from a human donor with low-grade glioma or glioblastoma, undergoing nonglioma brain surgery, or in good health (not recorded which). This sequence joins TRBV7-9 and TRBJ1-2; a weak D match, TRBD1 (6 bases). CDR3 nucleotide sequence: TGTGCCAGCAGCCAGGGGACGACGGCGTGTGGTTCTGGCTACACCTTC. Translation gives CASSQGTTACGSGYTF. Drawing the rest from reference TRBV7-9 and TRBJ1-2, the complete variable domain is DTGVSQNPRHKITKRGQNVTFRCDPISEHNRLYWYRQTLGQGPEFLTYFQNEAQLEKSRLLSDRFSAERPKGSFSTLEIQRTEQGDSAMYLCASSQGTTACGSGYTFGSGTRLTVV.